This TCR beta chain was obtained from a study of post-analysis software for immune sequencing data. Study findings and constraints: Five TRBV segments were more frequent in patients than controls; TRBV5-6, TRBV5-1 and TRBV20-1 belonged to this group. In multiple sclerosis, normalized Chao1 diversity was significantly below that of controls. The authors found that F measure strongly co-clustered same-batch samples.

Worth noting for this clonotype: Antigen unknown.

Germline V gives CDR1 SGHTA, CDR2 FQGNSA. The CDR3 runs 15 residues. The J segment lost 5 bases and the V segment lost 5 bases, leaving 8 bases of the junction unmatched. Included in the TCR beta cDNA libraries were unique molecular identifiers. One entry per CDR3 protein results from TCRdb running MiXCR on the PCR reads. Here the sample spans around 150,000 distinct CDR3 sequences, around 36% being singletons. This sequence was found in a girl under 18 with multiple sclerosis. V and J are TRBV7-2 and TRBJ2-1; 8 positions agree with TRBD2. Sequenced material: blood, taken after autologous hematopoietic stem cell transplantation. The CDR3 sequence: CASSPGGSRNNEQFF. The CDR3 DNA reads TGTGCCAGCAGCCCGGGAGGGAGTCGCAACAATGAGCAGTTCTTC.